These 22 T cell receptor beta chains originate from one sample sequenced in a study of cytotoxic CD8 clonotypes in ibrutinib-treated CLL. The protocol was immunoSEQ multiplex PCR, while the TCRdb copy is restricted to in-frame clones and leaves out a portion. The data contain tens of thousands of clones, more than 70% of them seen just once; the ten biggest clones take up roughly 7.5%. The sequencing used PBMCs, collected at disease progression, from a patient treated with ibrutinib. Source of these receptors: a human donor with chronic lymphocytic leukemia.

A single count supports this clone. This chain joins TRBV20-1 and TRBJ2-1; 7 positions agree with TRBD1. The CDR3 is 11 amino acids. The trim removed 8 bases at V and 8 bases at J, leaving 6 bases unmatched. Germline CDR1 is DFQATT and CDR2 is SNEGSKA (reference sequence). CDR3 sequence (DNA): TGCAGTATGACAGGGTCCTATGAGCAGTTCTTC. It specifies CSMTGSYEQFF.

The rearrangement uses TRBV27 and TRBJ2-1; D may match TRBD1 or TRBD2 (6 bases each). This CDR3 is 16 amino acids long. Germline CDR1 is MNHEY and CDR2 is SMNVEV (reference sequence). V was cut by 2 bases and J by 0 bases, with 11 bases left in between. CDR3 sequence: CASSLGGGRSYNEQFF. The CDR3, as DNA: TGTGCCAGCAGTTTAGGAGGGGGACGCTCCTACAATGAGCAGTTCTTC.

CDR3 nucleotide sequence: TGTGCCAGCAGCTTAGATGTTGGCCCTACAGATACGCAGTATTTT. Translated, it gives CASSLDVGPTDTQYF. The chain joins TRBV11-2 to TRBJ2-3; D gene unclear. Deletions cut 0 bases from V and 3 bases from J, with 10 bases between. This CDR3 is built from 15 residues. Germline values: CDR1 SGHAT, CDR2 FQNNGV.

The sample holds a few counts of this clone. V gene TRBV18 combines with J gene TRBJ2-7; D possibly corresponds to TRBD2 (5 bases). V was trimmed by 6 bases and J by 2 bases, leaving 14 bases between them. The CDR3 totals 14 residues. Germline-derived CDR1 and CDR2 are KGHSH and LQKENI. The CDR3 DNA follows: TGTGCCAGCTCTACCATGGCGGAGGCCTACGAGCAGTACTTC. Its protein is CASSTMAEAYEQYF.

The gene calls are TRBV29-1 and TRBJ2-6; D is ambiguous. The CDR3 has 17 amino acids. Trimming took off 0 bases at V and 0 bases at J, with 12 bases between the two ends. The V gene's germline CDR1 is SQVTM and CDR2 ANQGSEA. The CDR3 DNA is TGCAGCGTTGAAGATCGGCGGTCCTACTCTGGGGCCAACGTCCTGACTTTC. The encoded protein is CSVEDRRSYSGANVLTF.

The chain couples TRBV5-1 to TRBJ2-5; D is unclear. Trimming cost V 1 base and J 5 bases, with 3 bases left between them. Per the germline V gene, CDR1 is SGHRS and CDR2 is YFSETQ. CDR3 length equals 11 residues. The CDR3 nucleotides read TGCGCCAGCAGCTTGTGGGAGACCCAGTACTTC. Its protein product is CASSLWETQYF.

The V call is TRBV5-4, the J call TRBJ2-3, with D possibly being TRBD1 or TRBD2 (5 bases each). V lost 1 base to trimming and J lost 3 bases, with 12 bases between them. Germline CDR1 reads SGHNT; CDR2 reads YYREEE (reference sequence). This CDR3 has 15 amino acids. DNA for the CDR3: TGTGCCAGCAGCTTGTTTCGGGGACCAACAGATACGCAGTATTTT. It encodes CASSLFRGPTDTQYF.

V usage is TRBV28 and J usage is TRBJ2-7; TRBD2 is a possible D gene (6 bases). CDR1 is MDHEN, CDR2 SYDVKM, per germline. The CDR3 contains 14 residues. V was pared by 3 bases and J by 2 bases, with 11 bases between. The CDR3 nucleotides read TGTGCCAGCAGTTTGGGGACTGCCCCCTACGAGCAGTACTTC. Protein sequence: CASSLGTAPYEQYF. The whole variable domain, remainder taken from reference TRBV28 and TRBJ2-7, is DVKVTQSSRYLVKRTGEKVFLECVQDMDHENMFWYRQDPGLGLRLIYFSYDVKMKEKGDIPEGYSVSREKKERFSLILESASTNQTSMYLCASSLGTAPYEQYFGPGTRLTVT.

On this clone: The sample carries other DNA sequences with the same CDR3. This chain joins TRBV30 and TRBJ1-5; D gene unclear. Germline CDR1 reads GTSNPN; CDR2 reads SVGIG (reference sequence). The CDR3 loop spans 15 amino acids. V gave up 0 bases and J gave up 0 bases, with 9 bases separating them. The CDR3 bases are TGTGCCTGGAGTGTTACCGGGTTTAGCAATCAGCCCCAGCATTTT. It yields the protein CAWSVTGFSNQPQHF.

This chain's CDR3 is CASSKVKPGRTTYEQYF. The CDR3 bases are TGTGCCAGCAGCAAAGTTAAACCGGGACGGACCACCTACGAGCAGTACTTC. V gene TRBV21-1 combines with J gene TRBJ2-7. TRBV21-1 is flagged as a pseudogene. The CDR3 is made up of 17 amino acids.

This clone was picked up one time. The rearrangement links TRBV27 to TRBJ2-7; the D gene is possibly TRBD2 (5 bases). The V end was cut by 3 bases, the J end by 4 bases, with 10 bases between. Germline-derived CDR1 and CDR2 are MNHEY and SMNVEV (reference sequence). This CDR3 has 13 amino acids. Here the CDR3 reads CASSFSGSYEQYF. The CDR3 bases are TGTGCCAGCAGTTTTAGTGGGAGTTACGAGCAGTACTTC.

The chain carries TRBV15 and TRBJ2-7; 12 bases fit TRBD2. V gave up 0 bases and J gave up 3 bases; unmatched junction bases: 9. The CDR3 totals 18 residues. Germline V lookup: CDR1 LNHNV, CDR2 YYDKDF (reference sequence). The CDR3 is CATSRDWASGGAVYEQYF. Written as DNA, the CDR3 is TGTGCCACCAGCAGAGATTGGGCTAGCGGGGGGGCCGTCTACGAGCAGTACTTC.

This clone has only one observation. The V gene is TRBV28, the J gene TRBJ2-7; 7 bases fit TRBD1. J lost 4 bases, V lost 5 bases, and 11 bases had no gene match. The CDR3 is 15 amino acids. The germline V gene has CDR1 MDHEN and CDR2 SYDVKM. Here the CDR3 reads CASSIRWDRLYEQYF. The CDR3 bases are TGTGCCAGCAGTATACGCTGGGACAGATTATACGAGCAGTACTTC.

The chain recombines TRBV30 with TRBJ1-2; 9 positions match TRBD1. The CDR3 contains 13 residues. Trimming removed 2 bases from V and 4 bases from J; junction bases left unmatched: 2. Germline loops: CDR1 GTSNPN, CDR2 SVGIG (reference sequence). As DNA, the CDR3 is TGTGCCTGGAGTTTGGGACAGGGCTATGGCTACACCTTC. Translating it yields CAWSLGQGYGYTF.

The chain has TRBV7-2 and TRBJ2-7, with D perhaps being TRBD1 or TRBD2 (5 bases each). Germline V gives CDR1 SGHTA, CDR2 FQGNSA. V lost 6 bases and J 2 bases, leaving 17 bases between the germline ends. This CDR3 is 15 amino acids long. CDR3 region: CASRRNPVGPYEQYF. DNA for the CDR3: TGTGCCAGCAGGAGGAATCCGGTGGGACCCTACGAGCAGTACTTC.

V gene TRBV29-1 combines with J gene TRBJ2-7; D possibly corresponds to TRBD2 (6 bases). Deletions cut 0 bases from V and 3 bases from J, with 12 bases between. The CDR3 totals 14 residues. CDR1 and CDR2 from the germline V gene are SQVTM and ANQGSEA. The CDR3 DNA is TGCAGCGTTGAAGATAGGTCCGGGGGCTACGAGCAGTACTTC. Translating it yields CSVEDRSGGYEQYF.

The chain employs TRBV13 and TRBJ2-7; 13 bases align to TRBD2. The CDR3 is 15 residues long. Germline CDR1 PRHDT, CDR2 FYEKMQ (reference sequence). J gave up 5 bases and V 5 bases, and 6 bases lay outside the gene matches. The CDR3 spells CASSPGLAGFDEQYF. The DNA of the CDR3 is TGTGCCAGCAGCCCGGGACTAGCGGGGTTCGACGAGCAGTACTTC.

This chain joins TRBV6-5 and TRBJ1-1; TRBD1 might be the D (6 bases). Per germline, CDR1 MNHEY and CDR2 SVGAGI. The CDR3 totals 16 residues. Trimming stripped 0 bases from V and 1 base from J, with 12 bases between. This CDR3 reads CASSYSIMGANTEAFF. DNA for the CDR3: TGTGCCAGCAGTTACTCGATAATGGGGGCGAACACTGAAGCTTTCTTT.

The chain carries TRBV4-2 and TRBJ1-2; no definite D call. The germline CDR1 and CDR2 sequences are LGHNA and YNFKEQ. The CDR3 has 12 residues. V lost 9 bases to trimming and J lost 3 bases, with 11 bases between them. CDR3 DNA sequence: TGTGCCAGTCGGGGAGGAGACTATGGCTACACCTTC. Translation: CASRGGDYGYTF.

CDR3 residues: CASSQTGTGGEKLFF. The CDR3 DNA is TGTGCCAGCAGCCAGACTGGGACAGGGGGTGAAAAACTGTTTTTT. The rearrangement joins TRBV4-2 to TRBJ1-4, with 11 bases lining up with TRBD1. The trim removed 3 bases at V and 7 bases at J, leaving 4 bases unmatched. Germline loops: CDR1 LGHNA, CDR2 YNFKEQ. There are 15 residues in the CDR3.

The gene calls are TRBV28 and TRBJ1-4; D gene unclear. V was cut by 7 bases and J by 8 bases, with 11 bases left in between. The CDR3 loop spans 12 amino acids. Looked up from germline, CDR1 is MDHEN and CDR2 is SYDVKM. CDR3 bases: TGTGCCAGCAAGCCAGGAGCCGAAAAACTGTTTTTT. It is translated as CASKPGAEKLFF.

Only a few counts were recorded for this clone. The rearrangement joins TRBV4-2 to TRBJ2-7; D tentatively reads TRBD1 or TRBD2 (7 bases each). This CDR3 contains 15 residues. Germline CDR1 LGHNA, CDR2 YNFKEQ. Trimming stripped 4 bases from V and 11 bases from J, with 24 bases between. CDR3 sequence (DNA): TGTGCCAGCAGCCCGAGCGGGACAGCGTACTCTCAGGAGTACTTC. This encodes CASSPSGTAYSQEYF.